This TCR beta chain was documented in a study of T cell repertoires in cytomegalovirus infection. Study-wide results and limits: Carriers of CMV and the relevant HLA type were discriminated by public TCR beta frequency.

Regarding this clonotype: What it recognizes is unknown. One end of the junction is discordant with germline, which a read error may explain.

TCRdb passed the reads through MiXCR, listing each CDR3 protein once. The table has hundreds of thousands of distinct CDR3 sequences, 30% to 40% seen once. This CDR3 contains 14 residues. Per the germline V gene, CDR1 is SGHTA and CDR2 is FQGNSA. J is TRBJ2-5 and V is TRBV7-2; 8 nucleotides line up with TRBD2. This specimen consisted of cultured PBMCs, obtained from culture after CMV antigen stimulation. The TCR was taken from a human donor in good health (CMV status not recorded). Some clones in this sample may be carry-over from other donors' samples. The CDR3 DNA sequence: TGTGTCAGCAGCTTAGCGGGGCAGTCGCGTACCCAGTACTTC. Amino acid sequence: CVSSLAGQSRTQYF.